Below, 27 T cell receptor beta chains from the same sample are listed, as sequenced in a study of blood T cell repertoires in COVID-19. This table comes from immunoSEQ multiplex PCR, and its TCRdb copy is limited to in-frame clones, with some not included. The data show 95,000 to 120,000 clones, 90% seen once. Material for sequencing was peripheral blood. These receptors were taken from a woman between 45 and 60 years old with acute or convalescent COVID-19.

J is TRBJ1-2 and V is TRBV2; 8 bases match TRBD1. The CDR3 is 14 residues long. The V segment lost 1 base and the J segment 7 bases; nucleotides outside the gene matches: 5. CDR1 is SNHLY and CDR2 is FYNNEI in the germline V gene. The CDR3 is CASSEGTGIFGYTF. The CDR3, as DNA: TGTGCCAGCAGTGAAGGGACAGGGATATTTGGCTACACCTTC.

This chain connects TRBV28 to TRBJ1-5, with D possibly TRBD1 on 5 matching bases. Germline loops: CDR1 MDHEN, CDR2 SYDVKM. The CDR3 extends over 12 amino acids. Trimming took 6 bases from V and 7 from J, leaving 10 bases between them. The CDR3 loop is CASSQGFQPQHF. The CDR3 nucleotides read TGTGCCAGCAGCCAGGGTTTCCAGCCCCAGCATTTT.

This clone was counted between two and nine times. The chain links TRBV6-5 to TRBJ1-5, with D perhaps TRBD1 (6 bases). The germline V and J ends were trimmed by 5 bases and 3 bases, with 11 bases remaining between them. This CDR3 is 14 amino acids long. CDR1 is MNHEY and CDR2 is SVGAGI in the germline V gene. The CDR3: CASSPRDTNQPQHF. The CDR3 DNA is TGTGCCAGCAGTCCCCGGGACACCAATCAGCCCCAGCATTTT.

The V call is TRBV28, the J call TRBJ2-7; 9 positions agree with TRBD1. Looked up from germline, CDR1 is MDHEN and CDR2 is SYDVKM. The CDR3 runs to 15 residues. The J segment lost 0 bases and the V segment lost 2 bases, leaving 2 bases of the junction unmatched. Here the CDR3 DNA reads TGTGCCAGCAGTTTAATGGGACAGGGCTCCTACGAGCAGTACTTC. It specifies CASSLMGQGSYEQYF.

The V call is TRBV10-3, the J call TRBJ2-7; 11 bases are shared with TRBD2. The V gene end was trimmed by 3 bases and the J gene end by 3 bases; junction bases not matched to a gene: 1. The CDR3 has 14 residues. The germline gives CDR1 ENHRY, CDR2 SYGVKD. CDR3 in DNA: TGTGCCATCAGTGACGGACTAGCGGGCTACGAGCAGTACTTC. Amino acids: CAISDGLAGYEQYF.

J is TRBJ1-1 and V is TRBV19; D unresolved. This CDR3 region has 13 residues. Germline loops: CDR1 LNHDA, CDR2 SQIVND (reference sequence). V was cut by 3 bases and J by 5 bases, with 10 bases left in between. The DNA for the CDR3 is TGTGCCAGTAGTATTATTGAGGAGACTGAAGCTTTCTTT. Amino acid sequence: CASSIIEETEAFF.

The chain combines TRBV10-3 with TRBJ2-3; possible D gene TRBD2, 6 bases. Germline CDR1 is ENHRY and CDR2 is SYGVKD. The CDR3 is made up of 14 amino acids. V was pared by 6 bases and J by 2 bases, with 12 bases between. The CDR3 DNA sequence: TGTGCCATCAGCGAAGGCGGGGACACAGATACGCAGTATTTT. This gives the protein CAISEGGDTDTQYF.

This clone has only one observation. V is TRBV9 and J is TRBJ2-2, with 7 bases fitting TRBD1. After removal of 3 bases from V and 0 bases from J, the junction contained 2 bases not matched to a gene. The germline V gene encodes CDR1 SGDLS and CDR2 YYNGEE. The CDR3 has 15 residues. The CDR3 sequence is CASSAGTANTGELFF. CDR3 in DNA: TGTGCCAGCAGCGCGGGGACAGCGAACACCGGGGAGCTGTTTTTT. Combining the CDR3 with reference TRBV9 and TRBJ2-2 gives the whole variable domain DSGVTQTPKHLITATGQRVTLRCSPRSGDLSVYWYQQSLDQGLQFLIQYYNGEERAKGNILERFSAQQFPDLHSELNLSSLELGDSALYFCASSAGTANTGELFFGEGSRLTVL.

This clone was seen once. The chain couples TRBV30 to TRBJ2-5; TRBD2 matches 9 bases. V shed 1 base, J shed 2 bases, and the junction held 14 bases outside the gene matches. The CDR3 runs 18 residues. Germline CDR1 GTSNPN, CDR2 SVGIG (reference sequence). CDR3 in DNA: TGTGCCTGGAGTGCCGGGACTAGCAAGAGATCGGGGCAAGAGACCCAGTACTTC. This encodes CAWSAGTSKRSGQETQYF.

The gene calls are TRBV7-9 and TRBJ2-1; TRBD1 agrees at 9 bases. With V trimmed by 1 base and J by 8 bases, 12 bases remained unmatched. CDR1 and CDR2 from the germline V gene are SEHNR and FQNEAQ (reference sequence). The CDR3 has 17 amino acids. The CDR3 nucleotides read TGTGCCAGCAGCTTAGGCTATGGGACAGGGTGGTCTCATGAGCAGTTCTTC. Translated: CASSLGYGTGWSHEQFF.

In this sample, this clone turned up once. This chain uses TRBV3-1 (or the pseudogene TRBV3-2) with TRBJ2-3; 11 nucleotides match TRBD2. The CDR3 extends over 16 amino acids. V lost 4 bases and J lost 4; bases outside the gene matches: 7. Per the germline V gene, CDR1 is LGHDT and CDR2 is YNNKEL (reference sequence). CDR3 sequence: CASSRLAGGLSDTQYF. DNA of the CDR3: TGTGCCAGCAGCCGCCTAGCGGGAGGCCTATCAGATACGCAGTATTTT.

This chain uses TRBV6-6 with TRBJ2-7; D possibly corresponds to TRBD2 (6 bases). The V end lost 7 bases, the J end lost 2 bases, and 18 bases lay between the germline ends. The CDR3 has 15 residues. The germline gives CDR1 MNHNY, CDR2 SVGAGI (reference sequence). CDR3 sequence (DNA): TGTGCCAGCACCCTGAAAGGCGGGGAGACCTACGAGCAGTACTTC. Its protein product is CASTLKGGETYEQYF.

The chain uses TRBV27 and TRBJ2-1, with 7 positions matching TRBD2. The CDR3 runs 13 residues. V trimming: 7 bases; J trimming: 7 bases; junction bases outside the gene matches: 7. Germline CDR1 is MNHEY and CDR2 is SMNVEV (reference sequence). The DNA for the CDR3 is TGTGCCAGCATTGGGCGGGAGAAGAATGAGCAGTTCTTC. Translating gives CASIGREKNEQFF.

This clone was seen only once. The chain combines TRBV6-4 with TRBJ2-1, with 13 positions matching TRBD2. The CDR3 has 15 amino acids. CDR1 and CDR2 (germline): MRHNA, SNTAGT. Trimming took 4 bases from V and 8 from J; bases not matched to a gene: 5. This CDR3 is CASSAGTSGADEQFF. The CDR3, as DNA: TGTGCCAGCAGTGCCGGGACTAGCGGGGCGGATGAGCAGTTCTTC.

V gene TRBV18 combines with J gene TRBJ1-1; 10 bases map to TRBD1. Trimming at V came to 3 bases and at J to 2 bases, leaving 3 bases not matched to a gene. The CDR3 contains 15 residues. Germline V CDR1 and CDR2: KGHSH, LQKENI. In nucleotides, the CDR3 is TGTGCCAGCTCACCGATGACAGGGGGCAACACTGAAGCTTTCTTT. It yields the protein CASSPMTGGNTEAFF. Full variable domain (outside the CDR3, taken from reference TRBV18 and TRBJ1-1): NAGVMQNPRHLVRRRGQEARLRCSPMKGHSHVYWYRQLPEEGLKFMVYLQKENIIDESGMPKERFSAEFPKEGPSILRIQQVVRGDSAAYFCASSPMTGGNTEAFFGQGTRLTVV.

The CDR3 protein is CASSQGVRGTGELFF. Here the CDR3 DNA reads TGCGCCAGCAGCCAGGGGGTCCGGGGCACCGGGGAGCTGTTTTTT. The chain recombines TRBV5-1 with TRBJ2-2; TRBD1 matches at 7 bases. CDR3 length: 15 residues. V shed 4 bases, J shed 4 bases, and the junction held 7 bases outside the gene matches. CDR1 and CDR2 from the germline V gene are SGHRS and YFSETQ.

The V call is TRBV28, the J call TRBJ2-1, with a tentative D call TRBD2 (6 bases). Trimming removed 6 bases at V and 9 bases at J, with 21 bases between. The CDR3 sequence is 15 residues long. Germline lookup yields CDR1 MDHEN and CDR2 SYDVKM. CDR3 amino acids: CASSRLEPQVGEQFF. In nucleotides, the CDR3 is TGTGCCAGCAGCCGACTAGAACCTCAGGTGGGTGAGCAGTTCTTC.

This clone was counted a single time. The V and J genes are TRBV24-1 and TRBJ1-1; D not certain. Germline-derived CDR1 and CDR2 are KGHDR and SFDVKD. The CDR3 runs 13 residues. V lost 4 bases to trimming and J lost 7 bases, with 12 bases between them. The CDR3 loop is CATSDPYLSEAFF. The CDR3 nucleotides read TGTGCCACCAGTGACCCGTACTTGAGTGAAGCTTTCTTT.

This rearrangement joins TRBV5-4 to TRBJ1-1; D perhaps matches TRBD1 (5 bases). CDR1 SGHNT and CDR2 YYREEE come from the germline V gene (reference sequence). The CDR3 covers 13 residues. V lost 4 bases and J lost 4, with 11 bases in between. The CDR3 protein is CASSLPGPTEAFF. The CDR3 bases are TGTGCCAGCAGCCTGCCAGGGCCCACTGAAGCTTTCTTT.

This chain links TRBV30 with TRBJ1-6, with D hard to call. The CDR3 is 15 amino acids. Trimming took off 1 base at V and 0 bases at J, with 7 bases between the two ends. Germline V lookup: CDR1 GTSNPN, CDR2 SVGIG (reference sequence). In DNA form, the CDR3 reads TGTGCCTGGAGTGGGCGACTCTCCTATAATTCACCCCTCCACTTT. This encodes CAWSGRLSYNSPLHF.

V is TRBV15 and J is TRBJ2-6; 7 positions match TRBD1. V trimming: 8 bases; J trimming: 11 bases; junction bases outside the gene matches: 21. The CDR3 sequence is 17 residues long. Per the germline V gene, CDR1 is LNHNV and CDR2 is YYDKDF (reference sequence). The CDR3 spells CATRSRRGGGMFDVLTF. The CDR3 DNA sequence: TGTGCCACCCGCTCCCGCCGAGGGGGCGGTATGTTCGACGTCCTGACTTTC.

The chain combines TRBV5-4 with TRBJ2-3, with a tentative D call TRBD2 (5 bases). V was trimmed by 1 base and J by 1 base, leaving 13 bases between them. The germline V gene encodes CDR1 SGHNT and CDR2 YYREEE (reference sequence). This CDR3 has 16 residues. This chain's CDR3 is CASSLMGELGTDTQYF. In DNA, the CDR3 is TGTGCCAGCAGCTTGATGGGAGAGTTGGGCACAGATACGCAGTATTTT.

The V gene is TRBV19, the J gene TRBJ2-7; 11 nucleotides agree with TRBD1. Trimming took 6 bases from V and 6 from J; bases not matched to a gene: 7. The CDR3 sequence is 14 residues long. Germline V gene sequence: CDR1 LNHDA, CDR2 SQIVND (reference sequence). CDR3 in DNA: TGTGCCAGTAGCCCTGGGACAGGGGGAGGCGAGCAGTACTTC. It translates to CASSPGTGGGEQYF.

The chain couples TRBV6-2 or TRBV6-3 to TRBJ1-5; 7 bases align to TRBD1. Germline V gene lookup returns CDR1 MNHEY and CDR2 SVGEGT. V trimming: 2 bases; J trimming: 3 bases; junction bases outside the gene matches: 7. The CDR3 totals 16 residues. CDR3 sequence: CASSYARGQFNQPQHF. CDR3 sequence (DNA): TGTGCCAGCAGTTACGCCCGGGGACAGTTCAATCAGCCCCAGCATTTT.

This chain links TRBV19 with TRBJ2-5, with TRBD1 matching over 10 bases. From germline, CDR1 is LNHDA and CDR2 SQIVND (reference sequence). The V and J ends lost 5 bases and 2 bases, in that order; junction bases with no gene match: 2. The CDR3 extends over 14 amino acids. CDR3 region: CASSEGQGQETQYF. The DNA for the CDR3 is TGTGCCAGTAGTGAGGGACAGGGGCAAGAGACCCAGTACTTC.

The chain employs TRBV7-9 and TRBJ2-5, with 8 bases matching TRBD2. Trimming took 5 bases from V and 6 from J; bases not matched to a gene: 8. Germline CDR1 is SEHNR and CDR2 is FQNEAQ (reference sequence). The CDR3 spans 14 residues. CDR3 DNA: TGTGCCAGCAGCAAGAGCGGGAGTGGAAAGACCCAGTACTTC. Its protein is CASSKSGSGKTQYF.

This rearrangement joins TRBV7-2 to TRBJ2-2; no reliable D call. This CDR3 is 14 amino acids long. Germline V gene lookup returns CDR1 SGHTA and CDR2 FQGNSA. V was trimmed by 2 bases and J by 7 bases, leaving 11 bases between them. This chain's CDR3 is CASSLPRRVGELFF. The CDR3 DNA reads as TGTGCCAGCAGCTTACCCCGGAGAGTCGGGGAGCTGTTTTTT.